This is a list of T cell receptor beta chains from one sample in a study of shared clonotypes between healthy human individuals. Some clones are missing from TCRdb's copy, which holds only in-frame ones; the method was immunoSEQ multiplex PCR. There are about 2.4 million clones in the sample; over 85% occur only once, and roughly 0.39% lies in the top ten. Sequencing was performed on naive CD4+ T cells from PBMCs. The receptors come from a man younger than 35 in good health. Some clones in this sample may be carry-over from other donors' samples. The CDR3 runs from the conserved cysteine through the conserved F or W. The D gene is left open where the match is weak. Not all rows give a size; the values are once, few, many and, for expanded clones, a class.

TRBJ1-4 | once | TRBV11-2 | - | TGTGCCAGCAGCTTAGGGAGTGAAAAACTGTTTTTT | CASSLGSEKLFF
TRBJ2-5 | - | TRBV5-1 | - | TGCGCCAGCAGCTTTCAGGGAGGAGAGACCCAGTACTTC | CASSFQGGETQYF
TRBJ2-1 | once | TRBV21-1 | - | TGTGCCAGCGTAGGGTTAGCGGGACACAATGAGCAGTTCTTC | CASVGLAGHNEQFF
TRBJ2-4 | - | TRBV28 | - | TGTGCCAGCAGCCCACAAACGAAAGCCAAAAACATTCAGTACTTC | CASSPQTKAKNIQYF
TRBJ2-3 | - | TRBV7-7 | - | TGTGCCAGCAGCTCCCGCCACAGTGGTGCGCAGTATTTT | CASSSRHSGAQYF
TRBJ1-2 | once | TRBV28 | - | TGTGCCAGCAGTTTAGGCGGCAACTATGGCTACACCTTC | CASSLGGNYGYTF
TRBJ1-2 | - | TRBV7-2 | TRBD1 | TGTGCCAGCAGCCTAAACAGGGGGCACTATGGCTACACCTTC | CASSLNRGHYGYTF
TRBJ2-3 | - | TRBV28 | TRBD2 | TGTGCCAGCAGTTTAGGGACTAGCGTCGGCACAGATACGCAGTATTTT | CASSLGTSVGTDTQYF
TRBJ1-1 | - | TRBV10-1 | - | TGCGCCAGCAGTGTGTGGCGGGATGAAGCTTTCTTT | CASSVWRDEAFF
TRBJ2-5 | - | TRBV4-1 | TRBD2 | TGCGCCAGCAGCCGGGGGACTAGCGGGAGACAAGAGACCCAGTACTTC | CASSRGTSGRQETQYF
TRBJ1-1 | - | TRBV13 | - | TGTGCCAGCAGCTTAGTACCCACCAGTAATGAAGCTTTCTTT | CASSLVPTSNEAFF
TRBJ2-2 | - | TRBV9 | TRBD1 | TGTGCCAGCAGCGTAGCCCCGGGACAGGGGTTCACCGGGGAGCTGTTTTTT | CASSVAPGQGFTGELFF
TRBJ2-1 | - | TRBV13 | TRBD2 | TGTGCCAGCAGCTTAGAGACCCCCTTCCGAGCGGGAGGGAGGAATGAGCAGTTCTTC | CASSLETPFRAGGRNEQFF
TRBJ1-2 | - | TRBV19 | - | TGTGCCAGTAGTCAAACCCGGGGGACGGCGGGGTCTAACTATGGCTACACCTTC | CASSQTRGTAGSNYGYTF